This TCR beta chain was documented in a study of cytomegalovirus exposure and HLA in healthy donors. Whole-study results and caveats: TCR beta sequences reportedly predicted most subjects' HLA-A and HLA-B alleles accurately.

Use of 60 Vbeta and 13 Jbeta primers characterized the PCR. Generated by immunoSEQ multiplex PCR, the TCRdb table keeps only in-frame clones and is missing some. The sample has 120,000 or so clones, about three quarters seen once. This CDR3 is 15 amino acids long. The germline gives CDR1 SGHTA, CDR2 FQGNSA. Deletions cut 3 bases from V and 5 bases from J, with 14 bases between. Concerning this clone itself: Its matching antigen is unknown.

This clonotype was obtained from a female donor in good health and CMV-seronegative. Sequenced input: PBMCs. The V call is TRBV7-2, the J call TRBJ1-5; D is uncertain. The CDR3 here is CASSFDQTTDQPQHF. The CDR3 DNA sequence: TGTGCCAGCAGCTTCGACCAGACGACTGATCAGCCCCAGCATTTT.